Each of the 22 T cell receptor beta chains below was sequenced from the same sample in a study of beta chain features in type 1 diabetes. Study-wide points: There was a moderate but significant shortening of TCRB CDR3s in all four CD4+ subsets of Type 1 diabetes patients.

Expressed TCRB transcripts got sequenced, as all isolated RNA was reverse transcribed. Sequencing used immunoSEQ multiplex PCR; TCRdb keeps in-frame clones, though not all of them. The top ten hold 1.3% of the sample, which has more than 120,000 clones, around 13% seen once. For these TCRs, the target antigens are not known. Input material: central memory CD4+ T cells from blood. These receptors were collected from a man younger than 30 with type 1 diabetes.

V gene TRBV18 combines with J gene TRBJ1-5, with TRBD1 as a possible D gene (5 bases). The CDR3 covers 12 residues. Germline loops: CDR1 KGHSH, CDR2 LQKENI. The V and J ends lost 6 bases and 9 bases respectively, with 12 bases between them. The CDR3 is CASSPGGGPQHF. The CDR3 nucleotides are TGTGCCAGCTCCCCCGGGGGAGGGCCCCAGCATTTT.

This clone was recorded a few times. The chain recombines TRBV5-4 with TRBJ2-3; D call uncertain. Germline V CDR1 and CDR2: SGHNT, YYREEE (reference sequence). CDR3 length: 12 amino acids. Trimming removed 3 bases at V and 9 bases at J, with 11 bases between. The CDR3 spells CASSSDPDTQYF. The CDR3 region has the DNA TGTGCCAGCAGCTCAGACCCCGACACGCAGTATTTT. The full variable domain, with the rest looked up from reference TRBV5-4 and TRBJ2-3, is ETGVTQSPTHLIKTRGQQVTLRCSSQSGHNTVSWYQQALGQGPQFIFQYYREEENGRGNFPPRFSGLQFPNYSSELNVNALELDDSALYLCASSSDPDTQYFGPGTRLTVL.

This clone showed up just a few times. This sequence joins TRBV7-2 and TRBJ2-1, with D possibly being TRBD2 (5 bases). Germline V gene data show CDR1 as SGHTA and CDR2 as FQGNSA. This CDR3 is built from 12 residues. The V gene lost 1 base and the J gene lost 12 bases, with 10 bases spanning the gap. CDR3 bases: TGTGCCAGCAGCTTAGAGGGAGCCACGCAGTTCTTC. This gives the protein CASSLEGATQFF.

This chain connects TRBV6-4 to TRBJ2-7, with 10 bases lining up with TRBD1. This CDR3 is 14 amino acids long. V lost 8 bases to trimming and J lost 10 bases; unmatched junction nucleotides: 14. In germline, CDR1 is MRHNA, CDR2 SNTAGT. CDR3 in amino acids: CASPVRQGAILQYF. The CDR3 bases are TGTGCCAGCCCTGTACGACAGGGGGCTATACTTCAGTACTTC.

This clone showed up just a few times. V is TRBV9 and J is TRBJ1-5, with no clear D. Germline-derived CDR1 and CDR2 are SGDLS and YYNGEE. This CDR3 has 13 residues. V lost 4 bases, J lost 0 bases, and 5 bases lay in between. CDR3 bases: TGTGCCAGCAGCTCCGATAGCAATCAGCCCCAGCATTTT. Amino acid sequence: CASSSDSNQPQHF.

The CDR3 DNA follows: TGTGCCAGTACCCCTCCGGGGCGTCTGGGCCTCACCGAGACCCAGTACTTC. It is translated as CASTPPGRLGLTETQYF. This sequence joins TRBV19 and TRBJ2-5; either TRBD1 or TRBD2 may fit D (5 bases each). Trimming removed 7 bases at V and 5 bases at J, with 26 bases between. The germline gives CDR1 LNHDA, CDR2 SQIVND (reference sequence). The CDR3 contains 17 residues.

The chain employs TRBV15 and TRBJ1-1; D may be TRBD1 (5 bases). The ends were cut back, 3 bases at V and 5 bases at J, with 13 bases in the middle. The CDR3 loop spans 14 amino acids. In germline, CDR1 is LNHNV, CDR2 YYDKDF (reference sequence). CDR3 amino acids: CATSSGWRGTEAFF. The CDR3 DNA is TGTGCCACCAGCAGCGGATGGAGGGGAACTGAAGCTTTCTTT.

This clone has only a few counts. The chain is built from TRBV29-1 and TRBJ1-1; the D is unclear. Trimming left V 3 bases short and J 4 bases short, with 6 bases between. Per the germline V gene, CDR1 is SQVTM and CDR2 is ANQGSEA. The CDR3 runs to 11 residues. CDR3 DNA sequence: TGCAGCGTTGAGGGAGGCACTGAAGCTTTCTTT. As protein: CSVEGGTEAFF.

This clone was detected only a few times. V is TRBV6-5 and J is TRBJ2-1; D is perhaps TRBD2 (5 bases). Germline values: CDR1 MNHEY, CDR2 SVGAGI. V was cut by 6 bases and J by 8 bases, with 17 bases left in between. The CDR3 covers 14 residues. CDR3: CASRMDPRGHEQFF. In nucleotides, the CDR3 is TGTGCCAGCAGGATGGACCCCCGGGGTCATGAGCAGTTCTTC.

CDR3 sequence reads: CASSADWTETQYF. For the CDR3, the DNA is TGTGCCAGCAGTGCCGACTGGACAGAGACCCAGTACTTC. This chain links TRBV28 with TRBJ2-5; D not certain. V dropped 5 bases and J dropped 4 bases, with 11 bases sitting between them. This CDR3 spans 13 amino acids. Per the germline V gene, CDR1 is MDHEN and CDR2 is SYDVKM.

This clone was counted ten times or more. This sample includes further DNA sequences coding for the same CDR3. The chain employs TRBV6-5 and TRBJ1-5; D is unresolved. The V end was cut by 6 bases, the J end by 2 bases, with 8 bases between. CDR1 and CDR2 (germline): MNHEY, SVGAGI. The CDR3 extends over 13 amino acids. CDR3 nucleotide sequence: TGTGCCAGCAGGGGTGAGGGCAATCAGCCCCAGCATTTT. It encodes CASRGEGNQPQHF.

This clone was seen only a few times. This chain joins TRBV5-1 and TRBJ2-5; D may be TRBD1 (7 bases). The CDR3 is made up of 16 amino acids. The V end lost 6 bases, the J end lost 2 bases, and 20 bases lay between the germline ends. Germline V gene lookup returns CDR1 SGHRS and CDR2 YFSETQ. Here the CDR3 DNA reads TGCGCCAGCACCCAGGGGGACTCCCTTGTACAAGAGACCCAGTACTTC. Its translation: CASTQGDSLVQETQYF.

This clone was observed a handful of times. This sequence joins TRBV5-1 and TRBJ1-1; D is ambiguous. Germline V CDR1 and CDR2: SGHRS, YFSETQ. The CDR3 loop spans 13 amino acids. Trimming pared 2 bases from V and 0 bases from J, leaving 5 bases between. CDR3 in DNA: TGCGCCAGCAGCTTCAATATGAACACTGAAGCTTTCTTT. This sequence encodes CASSFNMNTEAFF.

The chain employs TRBV14 and TRBJ1-2, with D perhaps TRBD1 (5 bases). V dropped 4 bases and J dropped 7 bases, with 13 bases sitting between them. Per germline, CDR1 SGHDN and CDR2 FVKESK. There are 13 residues in the CDR3. CDR3 sequence (DNA): TGTGCCAGCAGCCCTGGGCCGAGGGGTGGCTACACCTTC. Its protein product is CASSPGPRGGYTF.

This rearrangement joins TRBV30 to TRBJ1-4; possibly TRBD1 for D (5 bases). Trimming removed 3 bases from V and 6 bases from J, with 11 bases in between. This CDR3 has 13 residues. Per germline, CDR1 GTSNPN and CDR2 SVGIG (reference sequence). DNA of the CDR3: TGTGCCTGGAGCCAGGGACGGGATGAAAAACTGTTTTTT. Protein product: CAWSQGRDEKLFF.

This clone was detected a few times. The chain carries TRBV11-3 and TRBJ1-1, with D unclear. This CDR3 is 15 amino acids long. Trimming stripped 4 bases from V and 4 bases from J, with 16 bases between. CDR1 is SGHNT, CDR2 YENEEA, per germline. In nucleotides, the CDR3 is TGTGCCAGCAGCTCATCTAGGGTATTCGGCACTGAAGCTTTCTTT. Translated, it gives CASSSSRVFGTEAFF.

This clone was detected a few times. V is TRBV7-2 and J is TRBJ2-3; a weak D match, TRBD1 (5 bases). Per germline, CDR1 SGHTA and CDR2 FQGNSA. Trimming took 4 bases from V and 1 from J, leaving 12 bases between them. This CDR3 comprises 15 residues. CDR3 sequence (DNA): TGTGCCAGCAGCTCGAGGACAAGCGGCACAGATACGCAGTATTTT. Its translation is CASSSRTSGTDTQYF. The full variable domain, in which reference TRBV7-2 and TRBJ2-3 provide the parts outside the CDR3, is GAGVSQSPSNKVTEKGKDVELRCDPISGHTALYWYRQSLGQGLEFLIYFQGNSAPDKSGLPSDRFSAERTGGSVSTLTIQRTQQEDSAVYLCASSSRTSGTDTQYFGPGTRLTVL.

The chain carries TRBV5-4 and TRBJ2-5, with TRBD2 matching 7 bases. This CDR3 spans 13 amino acids. J lost 7 bases, V lost 1 base, and 4 bases had no gene match. Germline loops: CDR1 SGHNT, CDR2 YYREEE (reference sequence). The chain's CDR3 is CASSLIGEGTQYF. The DNA of the CDR3 is TGTGCCAGCAGCTTGATAGGGGAGGGGACCCAGTACTTC.

The V and J genes are TRBV25-1 and TRBJ1-2; D call uncertain. CDR3 length equals 15 residues. CDR1 is MGHDK and CDR2 is SYGVNS in the germline V gene. The V end was cut by 1 base, the J end by 5 bases, with 14 bases between. CDR3 sequence (DNA): TGTGCCAGCAGTGAATCAGACACGCTTACTTATGGCTACACCTTC. Its protein is CASSESDTLTYGYTF.

The chain uses TRBV16 and TRBJ2-7; TRBD2 matches 13 bases. Trimming at V came to 3 bases and at J to 3 bases, leaving 2 bases not matched to a gene. The germline CDR1 and CDR2 sequences are KGHSY and FQNENV. This CDR3 is built from 15 residues. The CDR3 DNA follows: TGTGCCAGCAGCCATAGGACTAGCGGGGGCTACGAGCAGTACTTC. Protein sequence: CASSHRTSGGYEQYF.

This chain links TRBV11-3 with TRBJ2-5; 8 positions match TRBD1. Germline V gene data show CDR1 as SGHNT and CDR2 as YENEEA. This CDR3 spans 15 amino acids. After removal of 5 bases from V and 2 bases from J, the junction contained 7 bases not matched to a gene. The CDR3 nucleotides are TGTGCCAGCAGCCGCCTGGGGACAGGACAAGAGACCCAGTACTTC. Protein product: CASSRLGTGQETQYF.

As DNA, the CDR3 is TGTGCCAGCAGCTTAGCCTCGGGACTAGCTCTTGAGACCCAGTACTTC. It yields the protein CASSLASGLALETQYF. The chain carries TRBV11-3 and TRBJ2-5; 9 bases fit TRBD2. CDR3 length: 16 residues. Per the germline V gene, CDR1 is SGHNT and CDR2 is YENEEA. V gave up 1 base and J gave up 5 bases; unmatched junction bases: 8.